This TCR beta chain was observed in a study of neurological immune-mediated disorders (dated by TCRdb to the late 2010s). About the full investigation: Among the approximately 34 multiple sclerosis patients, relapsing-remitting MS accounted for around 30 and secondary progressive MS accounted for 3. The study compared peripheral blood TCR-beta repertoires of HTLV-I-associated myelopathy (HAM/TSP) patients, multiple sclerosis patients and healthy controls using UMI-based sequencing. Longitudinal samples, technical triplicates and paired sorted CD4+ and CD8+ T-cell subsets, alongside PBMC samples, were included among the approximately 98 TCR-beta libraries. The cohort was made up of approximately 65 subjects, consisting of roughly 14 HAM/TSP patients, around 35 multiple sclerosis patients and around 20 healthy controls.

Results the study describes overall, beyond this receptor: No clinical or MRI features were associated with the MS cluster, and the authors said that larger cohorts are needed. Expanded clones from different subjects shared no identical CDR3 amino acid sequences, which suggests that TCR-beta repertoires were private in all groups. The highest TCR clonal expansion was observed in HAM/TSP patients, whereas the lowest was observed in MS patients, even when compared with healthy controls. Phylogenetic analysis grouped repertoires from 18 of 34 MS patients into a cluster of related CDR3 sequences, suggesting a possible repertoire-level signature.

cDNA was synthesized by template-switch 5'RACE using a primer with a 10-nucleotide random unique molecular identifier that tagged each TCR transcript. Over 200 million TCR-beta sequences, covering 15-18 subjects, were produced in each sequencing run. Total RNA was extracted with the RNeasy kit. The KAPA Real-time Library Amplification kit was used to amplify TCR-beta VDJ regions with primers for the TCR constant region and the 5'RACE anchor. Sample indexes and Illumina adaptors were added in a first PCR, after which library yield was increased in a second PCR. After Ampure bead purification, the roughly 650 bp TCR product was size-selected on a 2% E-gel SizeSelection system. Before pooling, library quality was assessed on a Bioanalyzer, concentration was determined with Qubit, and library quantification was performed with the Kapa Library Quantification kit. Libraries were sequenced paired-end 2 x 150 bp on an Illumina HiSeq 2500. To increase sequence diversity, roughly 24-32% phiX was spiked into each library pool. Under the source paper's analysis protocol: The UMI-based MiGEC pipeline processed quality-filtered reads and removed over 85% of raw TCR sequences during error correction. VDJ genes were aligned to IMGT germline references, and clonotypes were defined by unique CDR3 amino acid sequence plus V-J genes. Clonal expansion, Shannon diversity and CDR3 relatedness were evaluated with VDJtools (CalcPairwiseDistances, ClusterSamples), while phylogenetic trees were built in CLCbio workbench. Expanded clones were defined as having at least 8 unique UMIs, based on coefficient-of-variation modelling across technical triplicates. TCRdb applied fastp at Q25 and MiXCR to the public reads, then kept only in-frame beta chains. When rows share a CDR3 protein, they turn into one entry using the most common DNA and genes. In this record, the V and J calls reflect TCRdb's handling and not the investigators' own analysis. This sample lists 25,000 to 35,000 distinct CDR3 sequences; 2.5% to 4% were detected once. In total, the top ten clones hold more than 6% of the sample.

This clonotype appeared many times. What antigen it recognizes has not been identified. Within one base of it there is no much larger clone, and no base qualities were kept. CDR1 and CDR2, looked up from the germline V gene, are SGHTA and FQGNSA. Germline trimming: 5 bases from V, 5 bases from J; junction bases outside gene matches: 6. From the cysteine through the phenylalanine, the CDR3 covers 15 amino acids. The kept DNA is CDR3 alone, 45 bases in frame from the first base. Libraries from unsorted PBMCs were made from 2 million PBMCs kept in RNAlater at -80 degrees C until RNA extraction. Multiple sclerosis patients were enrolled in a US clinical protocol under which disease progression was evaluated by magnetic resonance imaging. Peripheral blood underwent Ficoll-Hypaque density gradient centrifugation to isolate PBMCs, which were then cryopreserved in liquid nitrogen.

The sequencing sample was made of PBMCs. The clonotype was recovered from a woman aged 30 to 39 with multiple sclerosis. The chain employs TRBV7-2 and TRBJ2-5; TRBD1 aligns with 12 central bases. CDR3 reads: CASSPGQGAFETQYF. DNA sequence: TGTGCCAGCAGCCCGGGACAGGGGGCTTTCGAGACCCAGTACTTC.